This entry is about one TCR beta chain. Antigen specificity is unknown. Genes and germline come from the mouse. The read terminates 1 residue ahead of where the CDR3 ends, so the germline J gene completes it. This specimen comes from a study of tissue T cells after allogeneic stem cell transplantation. Germline lookup yields CDR1 KGHPV and CDR2 FQNQEV (reference sequence). The CDR3 contains 16 residues. V lost 0 bases to trimming and J lost 0 bases, with 9 bases between them. Libraries were prepared by immunoSEQ multiplex PCR; TCRdb keeps only in-frame clonotypes and omits some of them. Here the sample spans thousands of clones, 50% being singletons. Study-wide results and limits: Blood and spleen captured only part of the tissue TCR repertoire. Within patients, tissue anatomy strongly shaped TCR repertoire composition.

The time point was: mouse harvest day 7 after allogeneic transplant. Each mouse received 10^7 T-cell-depleted marrow cells plus 10^6 splenic CD5+ T cells by tail vein. This mouse GVHD model was MHC-mismatched B6 to BALB/c, profiled day 7 or 14. Sequencing input: gut tissue. The J gene is TRBJ2-1, the V gene TRBV26; D gene ambiguous. The TCR comes from a female BALB/c mouse given C57BL/6 T cells with graft-versus-host disease after an allogeneic hematopoietic cell transplant. This chain's CDR3 is CASSLSEGYNYAEQFF. The part of the CDR3 DNA that was read is TGTGCCAGCAGTCTGTCCGAGGGATATAACTATGCTGAGCAGTTC. Looking up the rest from reference TRBV26 and TRBJ2-1 gives the full variable domain: NSKVIQTPRYLVKGQGQKAKMRCIPEKGHPVVFWYQQNKNNEFKFLINFQNQEVLQQIDMTEKRFSAECPSNSPCSLEIQSSEAGDSALYLCASSLSEGYNYAEQFFGPGTRLTVL.